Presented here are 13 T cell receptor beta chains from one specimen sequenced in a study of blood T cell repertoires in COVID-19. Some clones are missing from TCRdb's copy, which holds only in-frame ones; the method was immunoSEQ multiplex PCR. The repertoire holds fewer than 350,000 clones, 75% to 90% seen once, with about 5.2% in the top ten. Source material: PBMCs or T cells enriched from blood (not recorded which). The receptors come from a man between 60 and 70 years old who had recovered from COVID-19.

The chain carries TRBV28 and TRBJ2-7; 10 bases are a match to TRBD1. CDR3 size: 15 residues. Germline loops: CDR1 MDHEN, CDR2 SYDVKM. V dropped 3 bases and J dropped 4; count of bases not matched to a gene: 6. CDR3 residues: CASSLAGTGVYEQYF. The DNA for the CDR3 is TGTGCCAGCAGTTTGGCCGGGACAGGGGTGTACGAGCAGTACTTC.

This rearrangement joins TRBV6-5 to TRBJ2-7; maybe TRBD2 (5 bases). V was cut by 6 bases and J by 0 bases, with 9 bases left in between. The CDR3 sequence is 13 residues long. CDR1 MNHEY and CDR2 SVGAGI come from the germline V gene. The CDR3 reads CASRRTGSYEQYF. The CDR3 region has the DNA TGTGCCAGCAGGAGGACTGGCTCCTACGAGCAGTACTTC.

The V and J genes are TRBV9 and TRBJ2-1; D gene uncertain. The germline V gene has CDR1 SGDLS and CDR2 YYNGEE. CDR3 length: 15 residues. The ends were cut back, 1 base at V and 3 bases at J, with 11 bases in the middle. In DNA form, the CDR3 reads TGTGCCAGCAGCGTAAGAGAGAGGCTCTACAATGAGCAGTTCTTC. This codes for CASSVRERLYNEQFF. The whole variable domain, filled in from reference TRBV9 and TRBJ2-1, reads DSGVTQTPKHLITATGQRVTLRCSPRSGDLSVYWYQQSLDQGLQFLIQYYNGEERAKGNILERFSAQQFPDLHSELNLSSLELGDSALYFCASSVRERLYNEQFFGPGTRLTVL.

The CDR3 sequence: CASSHTGLYRQPQHF. The CDR3 DNA reads as TGTGCCAGCAGCCATACAGGGCTCTATCGTCAGCCCCAGCATTTT. V is TRBV3-1 (or the pseudogene TRBV3-2) and J is TRBJ1-5; a possible D gene is TRBD1 (6 bases). The CDR3 covers 15 residues. Germline V gene sequence: CDR1 LGHDT, CDR2 YNNKEL (reference sequence). The germline V and J ends were trimmed by 3 bases and 6 bases, with 15 bases remaining between them.

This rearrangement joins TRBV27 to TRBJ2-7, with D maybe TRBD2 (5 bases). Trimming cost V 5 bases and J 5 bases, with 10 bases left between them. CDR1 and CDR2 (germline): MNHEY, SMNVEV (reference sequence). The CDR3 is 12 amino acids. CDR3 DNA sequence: TGTGCCAGCAGTCCCACTAGGCACGAGCAGTACTTC. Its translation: CASSPTRHEQYF.

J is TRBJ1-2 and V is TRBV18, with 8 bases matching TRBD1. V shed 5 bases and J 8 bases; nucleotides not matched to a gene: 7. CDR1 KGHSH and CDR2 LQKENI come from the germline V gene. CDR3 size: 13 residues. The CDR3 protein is CASSTMDRAGYTF. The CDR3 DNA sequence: TGTGCCAGCTCAACCATGGACAGGGCCGGCTACACCTTC.

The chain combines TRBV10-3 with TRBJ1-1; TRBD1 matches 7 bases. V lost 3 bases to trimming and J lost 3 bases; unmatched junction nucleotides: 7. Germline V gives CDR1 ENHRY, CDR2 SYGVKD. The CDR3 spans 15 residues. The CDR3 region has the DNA TGTGCCATCAGTGACGGGATGCAGGGGGACACTGAAGCTTTCTTT. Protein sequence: CAISDGMQGDTEAFF.

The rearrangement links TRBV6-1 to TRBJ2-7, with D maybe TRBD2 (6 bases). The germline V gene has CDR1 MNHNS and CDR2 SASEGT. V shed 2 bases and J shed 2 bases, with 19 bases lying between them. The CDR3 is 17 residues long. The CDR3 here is CASSEISQGGWPYEQYF. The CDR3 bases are TGTGCCAGCAGTGAAATCTCGCAGGGAGGTTGGCCCTACGAGCAGTACTTC.

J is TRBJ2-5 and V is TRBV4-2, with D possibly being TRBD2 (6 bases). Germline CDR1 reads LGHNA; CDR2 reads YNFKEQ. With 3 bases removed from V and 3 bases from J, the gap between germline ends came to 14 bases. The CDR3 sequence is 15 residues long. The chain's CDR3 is CASSQKGLAEETQYF. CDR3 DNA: TGTGCCAGCAGCCAGAAGGGGTTAGCGGAAGAGACCCAGTACTTC.

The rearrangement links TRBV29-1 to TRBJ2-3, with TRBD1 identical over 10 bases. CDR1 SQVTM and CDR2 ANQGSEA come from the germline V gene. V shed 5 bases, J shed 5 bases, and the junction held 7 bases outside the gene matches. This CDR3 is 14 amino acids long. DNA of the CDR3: TGCAGCGTTTGGGACAGGGGATCGGGAGATACGCAGTATTTT. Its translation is CSVWDRGSGDTQYF.

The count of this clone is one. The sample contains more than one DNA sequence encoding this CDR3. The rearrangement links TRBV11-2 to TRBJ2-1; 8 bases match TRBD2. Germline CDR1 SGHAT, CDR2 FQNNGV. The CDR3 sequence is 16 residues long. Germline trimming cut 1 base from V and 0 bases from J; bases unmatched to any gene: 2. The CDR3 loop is CASSLAGGSSYNEQFF. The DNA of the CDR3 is TGTGCCAGCAGCTTAGCGGGAGGGAGCTCCTACAATGAGCAGTTCTTC.

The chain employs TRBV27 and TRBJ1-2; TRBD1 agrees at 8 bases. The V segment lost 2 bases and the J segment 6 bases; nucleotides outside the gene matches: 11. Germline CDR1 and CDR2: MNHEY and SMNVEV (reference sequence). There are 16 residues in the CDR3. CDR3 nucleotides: TGTGCCAGCAGTTTAGACAGGGGAGCTCCTGATCATGGCTACACCTTC. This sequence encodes CASSLDRGAPDHGYTF.

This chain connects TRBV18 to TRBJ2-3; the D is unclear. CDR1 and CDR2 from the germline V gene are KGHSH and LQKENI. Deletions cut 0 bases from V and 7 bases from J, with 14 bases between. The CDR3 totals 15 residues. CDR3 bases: TGTGCCAGCTCACCACCGGGTGCGGCCCCCAATACGCAGTATTTT. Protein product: CASSPPGAAPNTQYF.